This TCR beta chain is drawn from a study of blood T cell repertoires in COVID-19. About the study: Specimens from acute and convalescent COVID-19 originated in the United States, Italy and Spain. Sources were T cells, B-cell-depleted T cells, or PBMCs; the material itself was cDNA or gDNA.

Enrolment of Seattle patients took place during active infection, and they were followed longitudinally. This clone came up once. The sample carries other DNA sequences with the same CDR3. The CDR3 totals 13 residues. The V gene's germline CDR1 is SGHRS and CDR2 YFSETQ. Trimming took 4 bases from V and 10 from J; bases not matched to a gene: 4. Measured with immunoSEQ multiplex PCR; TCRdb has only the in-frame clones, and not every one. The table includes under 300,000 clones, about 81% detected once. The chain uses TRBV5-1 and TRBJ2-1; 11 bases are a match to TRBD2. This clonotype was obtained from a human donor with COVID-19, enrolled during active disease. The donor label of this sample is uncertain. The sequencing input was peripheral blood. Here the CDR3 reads CASSPGTSGEQFF. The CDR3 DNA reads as TGCGCCAGCAGCCCAGGGACTAGCGGAGAGCAGTTCTTC.